The sequence of this T cell receptor beta chain was determined in a study of T-cell reconstitution after alpha-beta-depleted transplantation in children. Unique molecular identifiers were incorporated during preparation of the TCRbeta library. TCRdb analysed the PCR reads with MiXCR anew, one entry per CDR3 protein. The repertoire holds a few hundred thousand distinct CDR3 sequences, with approximately 10% as singletons. Trimming took 3 bases from V and 4 from J; bases not matched to a gene: 4. The CDR3 length is 15 residues. The clonotype was recovered from a human donor who donated a stem cell graft to a child with acute myeloid leukemia. Sample: PBMCs from the stem cell graft donor, taken from the stem cell graft. The chain recombines TRBV12-3 or TRBV12-4 with TRBJ2-3; 10 bases fit TRBD2. This CDR3 is CASSFDSGGSDTQYF. Written as DNA, the CDR3 is TGTGCCAGCAGTTTTGATAGCGGGGGGTCAGATACGCAGTATTTT.